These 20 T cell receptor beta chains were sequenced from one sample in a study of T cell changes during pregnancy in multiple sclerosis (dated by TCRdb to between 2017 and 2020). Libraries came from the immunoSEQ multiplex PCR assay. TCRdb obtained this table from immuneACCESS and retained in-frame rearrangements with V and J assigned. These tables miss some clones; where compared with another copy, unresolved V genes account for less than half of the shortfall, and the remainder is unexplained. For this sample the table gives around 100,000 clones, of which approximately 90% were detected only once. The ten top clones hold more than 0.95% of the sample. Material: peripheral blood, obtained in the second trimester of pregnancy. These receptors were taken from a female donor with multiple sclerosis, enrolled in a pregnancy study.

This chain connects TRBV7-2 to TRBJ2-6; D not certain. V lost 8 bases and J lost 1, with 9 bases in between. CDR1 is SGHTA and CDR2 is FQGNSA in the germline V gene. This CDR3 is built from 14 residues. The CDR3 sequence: CASCADSGANVLTF. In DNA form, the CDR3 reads TGTGCCAGCTGCGCGGATTCTGGGGCCAACGTCCTGACTTTC.

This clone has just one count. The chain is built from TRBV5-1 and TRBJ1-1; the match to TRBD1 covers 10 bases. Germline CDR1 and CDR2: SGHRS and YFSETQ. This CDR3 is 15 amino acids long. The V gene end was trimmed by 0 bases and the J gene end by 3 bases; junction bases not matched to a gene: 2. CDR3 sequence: CASSLEGQGDTEAFF. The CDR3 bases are TGCGCCAGCAGCTTGGAAGGACAGGGGGACACTGAAGCTTTCTTT.

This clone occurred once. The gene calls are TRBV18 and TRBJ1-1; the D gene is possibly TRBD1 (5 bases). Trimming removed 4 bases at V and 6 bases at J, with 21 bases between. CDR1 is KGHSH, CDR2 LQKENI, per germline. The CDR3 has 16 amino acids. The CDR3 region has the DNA TGTGCCAGCTCACTGAGGGGCGGGGTCGAACCCCCTGAAGCTTTCTTT. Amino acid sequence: CASSLRGGVEPPEAFF.

The CDR3 sequence: CASSLGGPNTEAFF. DNA of the CDR3: TGTGCCAGCAGTTTGGGGGGGCCGAACACTGAAGCTTTCTTT. The V gene is TRBV27, the J gene TRBJ1-1; D is perhaps TRBD1 (6 bases). The germline CDR1 and CDR2 sequences are MNHEY and SMNVEV (reference sequence). V lost 3 bases and J lost 1, with 9 bases in between. CDR3 length equals 14 residues.

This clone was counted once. The CDR3: CASSLGRDSYEQYF. CDR3 coding DNA: TGCGCCAGCAGCTTGGGCAGGGACTCCTACGAGCAGTACTTC. The V gene is TRBV5-1, the J gene TRBJ2-7, with a tentative D call TRBD1 (5 bases). V lost 0 bases and J 0 bases, leaving 7 bases between the germline ends. CDR1 and CDR2 from the germline V gene are SGHRS and YFSETQ. The CDR3 is 14 residues long.

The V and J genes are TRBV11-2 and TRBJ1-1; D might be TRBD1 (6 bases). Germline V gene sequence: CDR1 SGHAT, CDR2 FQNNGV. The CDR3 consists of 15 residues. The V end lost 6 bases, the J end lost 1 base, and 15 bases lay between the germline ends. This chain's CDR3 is CASSYGGQKNTEAFF. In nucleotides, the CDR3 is TGTGCCAGCAGTTACGGTGGACAGAAGAACACTGAAGCTTTCTTT. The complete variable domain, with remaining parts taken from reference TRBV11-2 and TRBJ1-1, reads EAGVAQSPRYKIIEKRQSVAFWCNPISGHATLYWYQQILGQGPKLLIQFQNNGVVDDSQLPKDRFSAERLKGVDSTLKIQPAKLEDSAVYLCASSYGGQKNTEAFFGQGTRLTVV.

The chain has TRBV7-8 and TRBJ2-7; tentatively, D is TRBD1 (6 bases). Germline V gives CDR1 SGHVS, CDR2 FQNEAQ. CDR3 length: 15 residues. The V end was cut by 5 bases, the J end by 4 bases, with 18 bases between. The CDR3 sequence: CASSEADRPTYEQYF. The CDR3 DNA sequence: TGTGCCAGCAGCGAAGCGGACAGACCCACATACGAGCAGTACTTC.

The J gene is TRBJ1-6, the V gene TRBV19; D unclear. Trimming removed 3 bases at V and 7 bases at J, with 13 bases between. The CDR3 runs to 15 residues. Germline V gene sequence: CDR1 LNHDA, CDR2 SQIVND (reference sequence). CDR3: CASSIRDPRNSPLHF. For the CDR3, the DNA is TGTGCCAGTAGTATCAGAGATCCTAGAAATTCACCCCTCCACTTT.

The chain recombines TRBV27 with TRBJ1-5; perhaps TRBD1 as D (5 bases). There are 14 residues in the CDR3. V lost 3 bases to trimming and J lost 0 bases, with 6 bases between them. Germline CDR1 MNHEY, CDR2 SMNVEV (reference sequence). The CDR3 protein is CASSFQGSNQPQHF. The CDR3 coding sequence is TGTGCCAGCAGTTTTCAGGGTAGCAATCAGCCCCAGCATTTT.

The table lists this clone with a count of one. For the CDR3, the DNA is TGCGCCAGCAGCTCAGGGGGCAGGTTAGAGACCCAGTACTTC. Protein: CASSSGGRLETQYF. This rearrangement joins TRBV5-1 to TRBJ2-5; 8 nucleotides match TRBD1. The CDR3 consists of 14 residues. V trimming: 3 bases; J trimming: 4 bases; junction bases outside the gene matches: 5. Per germline, CDR1 SGHRS and CDR2 YFSETQ.

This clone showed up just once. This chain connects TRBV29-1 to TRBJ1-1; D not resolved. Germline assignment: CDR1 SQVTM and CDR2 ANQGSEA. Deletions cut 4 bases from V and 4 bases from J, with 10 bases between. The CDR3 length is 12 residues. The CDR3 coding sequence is TGCAGCGTTGCGCGGGGATTCACTGAAGCTTTCTTT. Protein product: CSVARGFTEAFF. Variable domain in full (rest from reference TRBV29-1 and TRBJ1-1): SAVISQKPSRDICQRGTSLTIQCQVDSQVTMMFWYRQQPGQSLTLIATANQGSEATYESGFVIDKFPISRPNLTFSTLTVSNMSPEDSSIYLCSVARGFTEAFFGQGTRLTVV.

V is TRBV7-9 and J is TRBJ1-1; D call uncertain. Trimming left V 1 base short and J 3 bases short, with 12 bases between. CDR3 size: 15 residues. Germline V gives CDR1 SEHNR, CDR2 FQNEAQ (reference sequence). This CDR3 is CASSLGHSVHTEAFF. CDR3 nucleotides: TGTGCCAGCAGCTTAGGCCACTCCGTTCACACTGAAGCTTTCTTT.

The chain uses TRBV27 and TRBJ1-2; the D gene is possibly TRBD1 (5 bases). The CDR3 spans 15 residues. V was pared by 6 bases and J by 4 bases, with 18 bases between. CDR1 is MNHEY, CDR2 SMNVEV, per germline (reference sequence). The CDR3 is CASRPSGGGFYGYTF. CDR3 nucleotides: TGTGCCAGCAGGCCGTCGGGGGGGGGATTCTATGGCTACACCTTC.

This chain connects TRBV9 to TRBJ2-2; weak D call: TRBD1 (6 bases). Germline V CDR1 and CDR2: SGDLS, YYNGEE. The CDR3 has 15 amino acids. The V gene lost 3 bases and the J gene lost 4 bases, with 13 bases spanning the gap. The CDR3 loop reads CASSGKQGSTGELFF. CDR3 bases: TGTGCCAGCAGCGGTAAACAGGGCTCCACCGGGGAGCTGTTTTTT.

The CDR3 DNA reads TGCGCCAGCAGCCAAGGGCGGCAGCCCAATCAGCCCCAGCATTTT. It translates to CASSQGRQPNQPQHF. The chain combines TRBV4-1 with TRBJ1-5; D is unclear. Trimming took off 1 base at V and 3 bases at J, with 10 bases between the two ends. CDR3 length: 15 residues. Germline V lookup: CDR1 MGHRA, CDR2 YSYEKL.

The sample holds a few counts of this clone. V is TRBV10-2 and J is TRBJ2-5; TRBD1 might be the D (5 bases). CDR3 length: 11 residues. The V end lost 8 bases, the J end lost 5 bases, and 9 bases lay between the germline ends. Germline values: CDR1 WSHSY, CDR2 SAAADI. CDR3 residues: CASLQGETQYF. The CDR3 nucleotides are TGCGCCAGCCTCCAGGGCGAGACCCAGTACTTC.

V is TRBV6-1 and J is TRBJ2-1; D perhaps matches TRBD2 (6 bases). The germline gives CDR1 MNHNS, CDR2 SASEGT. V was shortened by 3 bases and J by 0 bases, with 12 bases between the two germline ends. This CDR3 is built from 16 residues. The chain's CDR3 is CASSEGAGNSYNEQFF. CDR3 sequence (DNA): TGTGCCAGCAGTGAGGGTGCGGGGAACTCCTACAATGAGCAGTTCTTC.

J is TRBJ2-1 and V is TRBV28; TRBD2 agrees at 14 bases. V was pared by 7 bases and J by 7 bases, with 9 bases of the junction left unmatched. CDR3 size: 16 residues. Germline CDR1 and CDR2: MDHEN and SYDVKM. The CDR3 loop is CASNTPGTSGSNEQFF. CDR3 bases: TGTGCCAGCAATACCCCCGGGACTAGCGGGAGTAATGAGCAGTTCTTC.

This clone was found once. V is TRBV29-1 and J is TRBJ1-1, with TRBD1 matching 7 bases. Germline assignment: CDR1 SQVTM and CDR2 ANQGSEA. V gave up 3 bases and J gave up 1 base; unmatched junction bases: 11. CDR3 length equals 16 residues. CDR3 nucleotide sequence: TGCAGCGTTGAGCCCCCGGGACAGATATCGAACACTGAAGCTTTCTTT. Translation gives CSVEPPGQISNTEAFF.

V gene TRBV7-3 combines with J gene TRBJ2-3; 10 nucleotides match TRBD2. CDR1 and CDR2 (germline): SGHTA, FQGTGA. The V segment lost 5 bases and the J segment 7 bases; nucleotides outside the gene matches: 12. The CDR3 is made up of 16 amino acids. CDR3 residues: CASSQGSSGSRNTQYF. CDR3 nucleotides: TGTGCCAGCAGCCAGGGGTCTAGCGGGAGTCGAAATACGCAGTATTTT.